This T cell receptor (beta chain) stems from a study of human T cells and chemical hapten exposure. Study-level findings and limits: Alopecia in the donors means their immune response may deviate from healthy people's.

The V gene's germline CDR1 is SGHVS and CDR2 FNYEAQ. This CDR3 has 13 amino acids. Indicated time point: patch test 1, 2 weeks after DPC sensitization. This sample's treatment: therapeutic diphenylcyclopropenone sensitization with weekly scalp DPC. Each donor was an alopecia patient between 18 and 70 years of age who qualified for DPC. TCRdb recomputed calls from the RACE reads with MiXCR, one row per CDR3 protein. The repertoire holds more than 150,000 distinct CDR3 sequences, with roughly 14% as singletons. A word on this clonotype: The antigen is not known. Germline is not matched at one junction end, which may reflect a read error.

The TCR comes from a woman in her 30s with alopecia areata. Some clones in this sample may be carry-over from other donors' samples. The material was whole blood, obtained in connection with sensitization to the hapten diphenylcyclopropenone (DPC). The V and J genes are TRBV7-6 and TRBJ1-1, with D perhaps matching TRBD1 (6 bases). This CDR3 reads CASSDDRNTDAFF. CDR3 DNA: TGTGCCAGCAGCGATGACAGGAACACTGATGCTTTCTTT.